This entry lists 23 T cell receptor beta chains sequenced from one sample in a study of T cells in Graves' hyperthyroidism and ophthalmopathy. From RNA transcripts, TCR beta CDR3 regions were amplified. Primed by the HTBI set, a first-round RT-PCR was run on the TCR CDR3. TCRdb re-called the multiplex PCR reads with MiXCR, one entry per CDR3 protein. The sample carries about 160,000 distinct CDR3 sequences, about a tenth recorded once. The source material was blood. The receptors derive from a young woman with Graves' hyperthyroidism that later progressed to Graves' ophthalmopathy.

Many counts were recorded for this clonotype. The chain is built from TRBV2 and TRBJ2-7; D is ambiguous. CDR3 length: 13 amino acids. The V gene's germline CDR1 is SNHLY and CDR2 FYNNEI. V was cut by 1 base and J by 5 bases, with 9 bases left in between. CDR3 DNA sequence: TGTGCCAGCAGTGAAGGCCTTTCGGACGAGCAGTACTTC. Protein: CASSEGLSDEQYF.

Many counts were recorded for this clonotype. The V gene is TRBV19, the J gene TRBJ1-2, with D possibly matching TRBD1 (6 bases). The length of the CDR3 is 14 residues. V was pared by 4 bases and J by 5 bases, with 14 bases between. Germline CDR1 is LNHDA and CDR2 is SQIVND (reference sequence). DNA of the CDR3: TGTGCCAGTAGTAACCCGGACAGATCGTATGGCTACACCTTC. This codes for CASSNPDRSYGYTF.

This clonotype turned up a few times. The chain uses TRBV11-2 and TRBJ1-3, with TRBD1 matching over 9 bases. The CDR3 has 16 residues. Per germline, CDR1 SGHAT and CDR2 FQNNGV. The junction had 5 bases not matched to a gene; V was cut back by 1 base and J by 4 bases. The CDR3 DNA reads TGTGCCAGCAGCTTAGTCCCGGGACAGGGCGGAAACACCATATATTTT. Amino acids: CASSLVPGQGGNTIYF. The full variable domain, in which reference TRBV11-2 and TRBJ1-3 provide the parts outside the CDR3, is EAGVAQSPRYKIIEKRQSVAFWCNPISGHATLYWYQQILGQGPKLLIQFQNNGVVDDSQLPKDRFSAERLKGVDSTLKIQPAKLEDSAVYLCASSLVPGQGGNTIYFGEGSWLTVV.

This clonotype was seen repeatedly, ten times or more. The chain has TRBV20-1 and TRBJ2-7; 9 bases map to TRBD2. The CDR3 loop spans 14 amino acids. CDR1 is DFQATT, CDR2 SNEGSKA, per germline (reference sequence). V trimming: 3 bases; J trimming: 5 bases; junction bases outside the gene matches: 8. The CDR3 spells CSASWSSGDNEQYF. The CDR3 DNA is TGCAGTGCTAGTTGGTCTAGCGGGGATAACGAGCAGTACTTC.

This clonotype was recorded a few times. Given a much more abundant clone one base away, this may be a read error. V and J are TRBV2 and TRBJ2-7, with a weak D call TRBD1 (6 bases). Germline loops: CDR1 SNHLY, CDR2 FYNNEI. This CDR3 spans 13 amino acids. This CDR3 is CAGSGQGNYEQYF. The CDR3 coding sequence is TGTGCCGGCAGTGGCCAGGGGAACTACGAGCAGTACTTC.

This clonotype was counted ten times or more. CDR3 in amino acids: CASGQDNEQFF. The CDR3 DNA follows: TGTGCCAGCGGACAGGACAATGAGCAGTTCTTC. The V gene is TRBV12-3 or TRBV12-4, the J gene TRBJ2-1, with TRBD1 matching 7 bases. The CDR3 contains 11 residues. V gave up 8 bases and J gave up 5 bases; unmatched junction bases: 0.

This clonotype was counted many times. V gene TRBV24-1 combines with J gene TRBJ2-2; the D call may be TRBD1 or TRBD2 (5 bases each). Trimming cost V 3 bases and J 4 bases, with 11 bases left between them. Germline CDR1 reads KGHDR; CDR2 reads SFDVKD. CDR3 length: 15 amino acids. CDR3 nucleotide sequence: TGTGCCACCAGTGATGGGGACCGGTTCACCGGGGAGCTGTTTTTT. This codes for CATSDGDRFTGELFF.

Many counts were recorded for this clonotype. V and J are TRBV2 and TRBJ1-5; the match to TRBD1 covers 9 bases. The CDR3 spans 16 residues. The germline gives CDR1 SNHLY, CDR2 FYNNEI. The V and J ends lost 6 bases and 0 bases, in that order; junction bases with no gene match: 6. CDR3 region: CASSGGQGNSNQPQHF. The CDR3 DNA sequence: TGTGCCAGCAGCGGGGGACAGGGAAATAGCAATCAGCCCCAGCATTTT.

There are many counts of this clonotype. The V call is TRBV27, the J call TRBJ2-7; D perhaps matches TRBD1 (6 bases). V was pared by 6 bases and J by 4 bases, with 13 bases between. The CDR3 consists of 13 residues. Germline V lookup: CDR1 MNHEY, CDR2 SMNVEV (reference sequence). CDR3 bases: TGTGCCAGCAGCCCGACAGGACCATACGAGCAGTACTTC. The encoded protein is CASSPTGPYEQYF.

The rearrangement joins TRBV3-1 to TRBJ2-7; D ambiguous. Germline CDR1 LGHDT, CDR2 YNNKEL (reference sequence). V was pared by 1 base and J by 0 bases, with 10 bases between. This CDR3 region has 15 residues. CDR3 in DNA: TGTGCCAGCAGCCAAGCTGCAAGCAACTCCTACGAGCAGTACTTC. Translation: CASSQAASNSYEQYF.

There are a few counts of this clonotype. This chain links TRBV9 with TRBJ2-5, with D possibly being TRBD1 (5 bases). The CDR3 extends over 14 amino acids. Trimming pared 0 bases from V and 0 bases from J, leaving 6 bases between. Germline V gives CDR1 SGDLS, CDR2 YYNGEE. CDR3 sequence: CASSVETDQETQYF. DNA for the CDR3: TGTGCCAGCAGCGTAGAGACAGACCAAGAGACCCAGTACTTC. Full variable domain (outside the CDR3, taken from reference TRBV9 and TRBJ2-5): DSGVTQTPKHLITATGQRVTLRCSPRSGDLSVYWYQQSLDQGLQFLIQYYNGEERAKGNILERFSAQQFPDLHSELNLSSLELGDSALYFCASSVETDQETQYFGPGTRLLVL.

The sample holds a few counts of this clonotype. V usage is TRBV20-1 and J usage is TRBJ2-3; 9 nucleotides match TRBD2. The CDR3 totals 15 residues. Germline CDR1 DFQATT, CDR2 SNEGSKA (reference sequence). With V trimmed by 5 bases and J by 4 bases, 10 bases remained unmatched. The CDR3 DNA reads as TGCAGTGCTCGTTCGATGACTAGCGGACCAGATACGCAGTATTTT. Its translation: CSARSMTSGPDTQYF.

This clonotype was found many times. The rearrangement joins TRBV28 to TRBJ1-1, with unresolved D. The CDR3 consists of 13 residues. Germline-derived CDR1 and CDR2 are MDHEN and SYDVKM. V was pared by 7 bases and J by 4 bases, with 13 bases between. CDR3 loop: CASTPMWATEAFF. CDR3 DNA sequence: TGTGCCAGCACCCCGATGTGGGCCACTGAAGCTTTCTTT.

In its sample, this clonotype was seen many times. The chain is built from TRBV15 and TRBJ1-5, with 7 bases matching TRBD1. Germline-derived CDR1 and CDR2 are LNHNV and YYDKDF (reference sequence). J gave up 3 bases and V 8 bases, and 7 bases lay outside the gene matches. The CDR3 has 14 residues. In DNA form, the CDR3 reads TGTGCCACCTCGGGACAGACCTTCAATCAGCCCCAGCATTTT. Residues: CATSGQTFNQPQHF.

The gene calls are TRBV6-1 and TRBJ2-7; 10 nucleotides agree with TRBD1. Germline V gene sequence: CDR1 MNHNS, CDR2 SASEGT. The CDR3 runs 17 residues. Trimming took 5 bases from V and 2 from J; bases not matched to a gene: 12. CDR3 in amino acids: CASSLGTGDPNPYEQYF. CDR3 nucleotide sequence: TGTGCCAGCAGTCTTGGGACAGGGGACCCAAATCCCTACGAGCAGTACTTC.

The chain has TRBV3-1 and TRBJ2-5; 8 bases map to TRBD2. CDR1 is LGHDT and CDR2 is YNNKEL in the germline V gene (reference sequence). The CDR3 is 16 residues long. Trimming cost V 0 bases and J 2 bases; bases outside gene matches: 5. DNA for the CDR3: TGTGCCAGCAGCCAAGAAGGACTAGCAATACAAGAGACCCAGTACTTC. It encodes CASSQEGLAIQETQYF.

This clonotype was picked up many times. J is TRBJ2-1 and V is TRBV6-4; 11 nucleotides line up with TRBD2. The CDR3 has 15 amino acids. CDR1 and CDR2 from the germline V gene are MRHNA and SNTAGT. J gave up 3 bases and V 2 bases, and 0 bases lay outside the gene matches. The CDR3 coding sequence is TGTGCCAGCAGTGACACTAGCGGGGGCTACAATGAGCAGTTCTTC. Residues: CASSDTSGGYNEQFF.

This clonotype was detected a few times. This rearrangement joins TRBV4-1 to TRBJ2-3; 8 bases map to TRBD2. Germline V gives CDR1 MGHRA, CDR2 YSYEKL. V lost 1 base to trimming and J lost 4 bases; unmatched junction nucleotides: 4. CDR3 length: 15 amino acids. The CDR3 sequence: CASSQVAGGPDTQYF. The DNA of the CDR3 is TGCGCCAGCAGCCAAGTTGCGGGGGGTCCAGATACGCAGTATTTT.

This clonotype was seen repeatedly, ten times or more. The V call is TRBV27, the J call TRBJ1-6; 8 bases are a match to TRBD1. CDR3 size: 16 residues. Looked up from germline, CDR1 is MNHEY and CDR2 is SMNVEV (reference sequence). V trimming: 0 bases; J trimming: 7 bases; junction bases outside the gene matches: 5. The CDR3: CASSLSWTGQNSPLHF. CDR3 coding DNA: TGTGCCAGCAGTTTATCCTGGACAGGGCAGAATTCACCCCTCCACTTT.

The table lists this clonotype with many counts. The rearrangement uses TRBV6-5 and TRBJ1-6; a possible D gene is TRBD1 (5 bases). The CDR3 covers 15 residues. V lost 2 bases and J 8 bases, leaving 13 bases between the germline ends. Germline values: CDR1 MNHEY, CDR2 SVGAGI. The CDR3 DNA sequence: TGTGCCAGCAGTTACGGAGGGGATGGTGATTCACCCCTCCACTTT. This codes for CASSYGGDGDSPLHF.

There are a few counts of this clonotype. The chain employs TRBV20-1 and TRBJ1-5; perhaps TRBD1 as D (6 bases). The CDR3 totals 18 residues. Looked up from germline, CDR1 is DFQATT and CDR2 is SNEGSKA (reference sequence). The V end was cut by 2 bases, the J end by 1 base, with 21 bases between. The CDR3 here is CSARNPAGGGGSNQPQHF. The CDR3 DNA sequence: TGCAGTGCTAGAAACCCAGCAGGAGGGGGGGGAAGCAATCAGCCCCAGCATTTT.

This clonotype was seen at least ten times. The gene calls are TRBV12-3 or TRBV12-4 and TRBJ1-5; no definite D call. The V gene lost 5 bases and the J gene lost 5 bases, with 10 bases spanning the gap. The CDR3 runs to 13 residues. The CDR3: CASSPPGHQPQHF. The CDR3, as DNA: TGTGCCAGCAGTCCCCCGGGTCATCAGCCCCAGCATTTT.

This clonotype occurred many times. V gene TRBV27 combines with J gene TRBJ1-5; 8 bases match TRBD1. This CDR3 spans 16 amino acids. The trim removed 5 bases at V and 2 bases at J, leaving 8 bases unmatched. Looked up from germline, CDR1 is MNHEY and CDR2 is SMNVEV (reference sequence). The CDR3 loop is CASSPGDRFGNQPQHF. The CDR3 nucleotides are TGTGCCAGCAGTCCCGGGGACAGGTTTGGCAATCAGCCCCAGCATTTT.